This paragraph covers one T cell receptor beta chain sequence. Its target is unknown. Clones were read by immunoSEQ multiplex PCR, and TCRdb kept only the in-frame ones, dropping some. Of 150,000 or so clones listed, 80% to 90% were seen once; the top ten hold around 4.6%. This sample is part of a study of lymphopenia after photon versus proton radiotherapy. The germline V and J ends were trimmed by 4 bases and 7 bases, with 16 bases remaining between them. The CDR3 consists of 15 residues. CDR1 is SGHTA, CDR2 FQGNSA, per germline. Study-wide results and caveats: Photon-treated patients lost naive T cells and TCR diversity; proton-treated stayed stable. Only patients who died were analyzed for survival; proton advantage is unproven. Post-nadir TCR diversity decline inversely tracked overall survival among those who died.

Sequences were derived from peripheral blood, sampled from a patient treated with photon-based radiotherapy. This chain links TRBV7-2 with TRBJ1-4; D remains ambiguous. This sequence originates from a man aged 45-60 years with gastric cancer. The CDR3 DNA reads TGTGCCAGCAGCTCCAGCGTCCATCGGGGTGAAAAACTGTTTTTT. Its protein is CASSSSVHRGEKLFF.